This TCR beta chain comes out of a study of shared clonotypes between healthy human individuals (dated by TCRdb to 2019 to 2021). Regarding the complete study: Three men and two women, aged 18 to 49 years, made up the cohort. To estimate repertoire size and how much clonotypes are shared between individuals, the study performed deep sequencing of blood TCR repertoires from 4 to 6 healthy adults. Per donor, leukapheresis produced somewhere between about 0.9 and 9 billion PBMCs. Libraries were prepared and TCR repertoires were sequenced by different laboratories using diverse techniques, in order to increase sequencing depth and limit assay-specific biases. For each donor, three plates each were used for CD4 naive and CD4 memory, two plates were used for CD8 naive, and one plate was used for CD8 memory.

From cysteine to phenylalanine, the CDR3 is 15 amino acids long. This entry keeps only the CDR3 DNA: 45 bases, framed from base 1. Trimming removed 4 bases from V and 5 bases from J; the gene matches leave 8 bases unexplained. CDR1 is given as PRHDT and CDR2 as FYEKMQ, both from the germline V gene (reference sequence). General conclusions and limits of the study: Higher generation probabilities were observed for clonotypes shared by all four sorted-subset donors than for non-shared clonotypes. Incomplete sequencing was indicated by rarefaction of sorted-subset datasets, despite the large sequencing depth. Sharing across four donors was observed for approximately 4.6% of naive CD4, over 3% of naive CD8, over 2% of memory CD4, and about 0.4% of memory CD8 clonotypes. Because the study included a small number of donors, the genetic and exposure-history diversity represented was limited. Naive subsets generally had larger estimated clonotype richness than memory subsets did. Only blood was sampled, and tissue TCR repertoires likely differ from those in blood. Based on pairwise subsampling, the degree of clonotype sharing among donors was expected to be affected by sequencing depth.

Using the deep immunoSEQ assay, TCR CDR3 regions were amplified from genomic DNA by multiplex PCR. Extracted genomic DNA from each cell subset was spread evenly across all wells of several immunoSEQ 96-well plates, with each plate serving as a replicate. Each replicate PCR for sorted subsets received about 200 ng genomic DNA, equal to about 30,000 T cell genomes. Purified libraries were measured with a Qubit 3.0 fluorometer, size-checked on a Bioanalyzer 2100, and measured again with the KAPA Library Quantification kit. A separate single-read 150-cycle Illumina NextSeq 550 flow cell was used to sequence each immunoSEQ 96-well plate. As for the authors' bioinformatics: Because only junctional sequences without quality scores were contained in the immunoSEQ output, filtering matching that applied to full-length reads could not be performed. To assign V/J genes and CDR3, sequences were annotated against IMGT germline references using PyIR, a Python wrapper for IgBLAST v1.9. Reads were removed for weak V/J assignments (E-value above 1e-6), missing CDR3, stop codons, out-of-frame junctions, or ambiguous translated residues. V3J clonotypes were defined by identical inferred V gene, J gene, and CDR3 amino acid sequence. Percentage overlap between repertoires was calculated by dividing the number of shared unique clonotypes by the size of the smaller repertoire. RTK rarefaction, the Chao1 estimator, and Recon v2.1 estimates of unobserved clonotypes were used to assess repertoire richness. For all TCRbeta clonotypes obtained by the gDNA method from a few donors, generation probabilities were computed with OLGA. TCRdb mirrors the immuneACCESS table, restricted to in-frame sequences. Some clones are absent from its copies; in checked studies, under half trace to an unresolved V gene, and the reason for the others is unknown. The V and J calls and clone size are taken from that table; D and trimming were inferred from the DNA. Here the sample has 2,500,000 or so clones; under 95% occur a single time. 0.3% to 0.4% of the sample comes from the top ten.

This clone appeared a single time. It has no known antigen specificity. Base qualities were left out, and no much larger clone turns up one base away. The donors were healthy, HIV-negative adults with no recently reported acute infections or vaccinations. All donors were Caucasian adults living in Nashville, Tennessee, USA. CD4+ T cells were enriched by magnetic negative selection, after which naive cells were positively selected on CD45RA and the negative fraction was taken as the memory subset. After blood collection by leukapheresis, PBMCs were isolated using Ficoll-Histopaque density gradient centrifugation and then cryopreserved in the vapor phase of liquid nitrogen. Analytical flow cytometry was used to check the purity and quantity of every magnetically sorted T cell population. Genomic DNA was isolated from each sorted fraction and quantified by UV absorbance on a Nanodrop 2000c.

The TCR sequence derives from a man aged 18 to 30 in good health. Some clones in this sample may be carry-over from other donors' samples. The specimen sequenced was naive CD4+ T cells from PBMCs. The sample's cell subset or site label, decoded: CD45RA+ positively selected. The receptor chain draws on TRBV13 and TRBJ2-3; TRBD1 matches 8 bases in the middle. The base sequence is TGTGCCAGCAGCTATGGACAGGGTCTTATAGATACGCAGTATTTT. The translation is CASSYGQGLIDTQYF.